A single count supports the clone carrying this T cell receptor (beta chain). These data are taken from a study of blood T cell repertoires in COVID-19. As for the study in general: Acute and convalescent COVID-19 samples came from the United States, Italy and Spain. PBMCs, B-cell-depleted T cells, or T cells provided the cDNA or gDNA that made up the material.

TCRdb's table, derived via immunoSEQ multiplex PCR, lists solely in-frame clones and lacks some. The repertoire holds roughly 200,000 clones, with more than 60% as singletons. This CDR3 is built from 15 residues. Losses at the gene ends were 8 bases for V and 2 bases for J; bases not matched to a gene: 10. Per germline, CDR1 PRHDT and CDR2 FYEKMQ (reference sequence). The clonotype was recovered from a man in his fifties or sixties who had recovered from COVID-19. Sequenced sample: peripheral blood. The chain uses TRBV13 and TRBJ2-3; the match to TRBD2 covers 7 bases. This chain's CDR3 is CASSSGGSFTDTQYF. DNA of the CDR3: TGTGCCAGCTCCTCCGGCGGGAGTTTCACAGATACGCAGTATTTT.